The 21 T cell receptor beta chains reported below all come from one sample, sequenced in a study of blood T cell repertoires in COVID-19. The method was immunoSEQ multiplex PCR; TCRdb's version includes in-frame clones alone and lacks a portion of them. This table has about 240,000 clones, roughly 80% appearing once. Material: peripheral blood. These receptors originate from a woman aged 18-29 years with acute or convalescent COVID-19.

This sequence joins TRBV27 and TRBJ1-4; tentatively, D is TRBD1 (6 bases). Germline CDR1 and CDR2: MNHEY and SMNVEV (reference sequence). CDR3 length equals 14 residues. V was pared by 6 bases and J by 7 bases, with 15 bases between. Written as DNA, the CDR3 is TGTGCCAGCAGCCCAGGGGTGAAAGGTGAAAAACTGTTTTTT. It translates to CASSPGVKGEKLFF.

CDR3 in DNA: TGTGCCAGCAGCCCCAGGATGGGTAGCACAGATACGCAGTATTTT. Its translation: CASSPRMGSTDTQYF. The chain joins TRBV7-2 to TRBJ2-3; D uncertain. Germline V lookup: CDR1 SGHTA, CDR2 FQGNSA. Trimming removed 5 bases from V and 0 bases from J, with 12 bases in between. The CDR3 contains 15 residues.

The V call is TRBV18, the J call TRBJ2-7; tentative D call: TRBD2 (6 bases). The length of the CDR3 is 15 residues. The V gene's germline CDR1 is KGHSH and CDR2 LQKENI. V lost 3 bases to trimming and J lost 0 bases, with 12 bases between them. The CDR3 spells CASSPLAVTSYEQYF. CDR3 DNA sequence: TGTGCCAGCTCACCCTTAGCGGTGACCTCCTACGAGCAGTACTTC.

V gene TRBV19 combines with J gene TRBJ2-1, with TRBD2 as a possible D gene (6 bases). The length of the CDR3 is 14 residues. V was pared by 0 bases and J by 12 bases, with 15 bases between. CDR1 is LNHDA, CDR2 SQIVND, per germline (reference sequence). The CDR3 DNA follows: TGTGCCAGTAGTATAGATGTCCGGAGGGCCCGGCAGTTCTTC. It codes for CASSIDVRRARQFF. Based on the CDR3 plus reference TRBV19 and TRBJ2-1, the full variable domain is DGGITQSPKYLFRKEGQNVTLSCEQNLNHDAMYWYRQDPGQGLRLIYYSQIVNDFQKGDIAEGYSVSREKKESFPLTVTSAQKNPTAFYLCASSIDVRRARQFFGPGTRLTVL.

CDR3 loop: CASSPLAGGTYEQYF. CDR3 DNA: TGTGCCAGCAGCCCGCTAGCGGGTGGGACCTACGAGCAGTACTTC. The rearrangement links TRBV7-2 to TRBJ2-7; the match to TRBD2 covers 8 bases. The length of the CDR3 is 15 residues. Germline lookup yields CDR1 SGHTA and CDR2 FQGNSA. The V and J ends lost 5 bases and 2 bases, in that order; junction bases with no gene match: 8.

This chain links TRBV5-1 with TRBJ2-1; the D gene is possibly TRBD2 (6 bases). Germline V gives CDR1 SGHRS, CDR2 YFSETQ. V was clipped by 2 bases and J by 7 bases, with 16 bases between them. This CDR3 contains 15 residues. The CDR3 protein is CASSLPTGTRNEQFF. The CDR3 coding sequence is TGCGCCAGCAGCTTACCGACTGGGACTCGAAATGAGCAGTTCTTC. Complete variable domain (other parts from reference TRBV5-1 and TRBJ2-1): KAGVTQTPRYLIKTRGQQVTLSCSPISGHRSVSWYQQTPGQGLQFLFEYFSETQRNKGNFPGRFSGRQFSNSRSEMNVSTLELGDSALYLCASSLPTGTRNEQFFGPGTRLTVL.

This clone was seen a single time. V usage is TRBV5-5 and J usage is TRBJ1-5, with a possible D match to TRBD1 (6 bases). This CDR3 comprises 15 residues. Germline CDR1 SGHKS, CDR2 YYEKEE (reference sequence). Trimming shortened V by 4 bases and J by 2 bases, and 13 bases separated the two germline ends. The CDR3 DNA sequence: TGTGCCAGCAGCCTTATTGGACAGCGCAATCAGCCCCAGCATTTT. Translated: CASSLIGQRNQPQHF.

In this sample, this clone turned up once. The chain is built from TRBV14 and TRBJ2-5; a possible D gene is TRBD2 (6 bases). Deletions cut 3 bases from V and 1 base from J, with 12 bases between. The CDR3 has 15 amino acids. The germline gives CDR1 SGHDN, CDR2 FVKESK. The CDR3 region is CASSHASVPQETQYF. In nucleotides, the CDR3 is TGTGCCAGCAGCCACGCTAGCGTCCCCCAAGAGACCCAGTACTTC.

The rearrangement joins TRBV28 to TRBJ2-7; TRBD2 is a possible D gene (7 bases). V gave up 3 bases and J gave up 4 bases, with 16 bases separating them. CDR3 length equals 15 residues. Germline-derived CDR1 and CDR2 are MDHEN and SYDVKM. The CDR3 reads CASSLRQAGRYEQYF. The CDR3, as DNA: TGTGCCAGCAGTTTGAGACAGGCCGGGAGGTACGAGCAGTACTTC.

V is TRBV30 and J is TRBJ2-3, with TRBD2 matching over 7 bases. The J segment lost 6 bases and the V segment lost 2 bases, leaving 2 bases of the junction unmatched. The CDR3 contains 12 residues. Germline V CDR1 and CDR2: GTSNPN, SVGIG (reference sequence). The CDR3 bases are TGTGCCTGGAGTCCGCGGGGGGATACGCAGTATTTT. Its protein product is CAWSPRGDTQYF.

This chain connects TRBV28 to TRBJ2-3; TRBD1 might be the D (5 bases). This CDR3 comprises 12 residues. Germline-derived CDR1 and CDR2 are MDHEN and SYDVKM. V was trimmed by 2 bases and J by 11 bases, leaving 11 bases between them. CDR3 nucleotides: TGTGCCAGCAGTTTACTACCGCAGGGGCAGTATTTT. This sequence encodes CASSLLPQGQYF.

V and J are TRBV11-2 and TRBJ2-1; 8 positions agree with TRBD2. V gave up 5 bases and J gave up 6 bases; unmatched junction bases: 9. This CDR3 has 15 amino acids. Germline V gene lookup returns CDR1 SGHAT and CDR2 FQNNGV. CDR3 DNA sequence: TGTGCCAGCAGCCCAAGCGGGAGAGCGCGCAATGAGCAGTTCTTC. It yields the protein CASSPSGRARNEQFF.

The CDR3 coding sequence is TGTGCCAGCAGGAGGATCCCCGAAGCTTTCTTT. Translated, it gives CASRRIPEAFF. V usage is TRBV28 and J usage is TRBJ1-1, with D hard to call. Trimming cost V 6 bases and J 8 bases, with 10 bases left between them. CDR1 is MDHEN, CDR2 SYDVKM, per germline. The CDR3 is 11 residues long.

This sequence joins TRBV5-1 and TRBJ1-6, with TRBD1 matching over 7 bases. Germline V gives CDR1 SGHRS, CDR2 YFSETQ. With 3 bases clipped from V and 7 bases from J, the junction kept 7 bases outside the gene matches. The CDR3 has 15 amino acids. The CDR3 reads CASSSAGQRNSPLHF. DNA of the CDR3: TGCGCCAGCAGCTCTGCGGGACAGAGGAATTCACCCCTCCACTTT.

In DNA form, the CDR3 reads TGTGCCAGCAGCCCAGACAGGGGTGAGGTTGGCTACACCTTC. This encodes CASSPDRGEVGYTF. The chain combines TRBV3-1 (or the pseudogene TRBV3-2) with TRBJ1-2, with TRBD1 identical over 8 bases. The CDR3 contains 14 residues. V shed 4 bases and J 7 bases; nucleotides not matched to a gene: 8. Germline V gene data show CDR1 as LGHDT and CDR2 as YNNKEL (reference sequence).

Ten or more counts support this clone. The chain is built from TRBV3-1 (or the pseudogene TRBV3-2) and TRBJ2-1; 7 bases agree with TRBD1. Germline CDR1 is LGHDT and CDR2 is YNNKEL (reference sequence). V lost 0 bases, J lost 3 bases, and 11 bases stayed unmatched. This CDR3 is built from 18 residues. The DNA of the CDR3 is TGTGCCAGCAGCCAAGAGACGCTTATTGGGGACAGCTACAATGAGCAGTTCTTC. Translated, it gives CASSQETLIGDSYNEQFF.

The gene calls are TRBV4-3 and TRBJ2-2; a weak D match, TRBD1 (5 bases). Germline loops: CDR1 LGHNA, CDR2 YSLEER. V lost 4 bases to trimming and J lost 4 bases, with 22 bases between them. This CDR3 is 18 amino acids long. This chain's CDR3 is CASSPRQGKFEGTGELFF. CDR3 nucleotides: TGCGCCAGCAGCCCCAGGCAGGGAAAGTTCGAAGGCACCGGGGAGCTGTTTTTT.

The chain links TRBV19 to TRBJ1-6; D unresolved. Trimming stripped 8 bases from V and 0 bases from J, with 8 bases between. CDR1 and CDR2 (germline): LNHDA, SQIVND (reference sequence). This CDR3 is 14 amino acids long. CDR3 residues: CASSFSSYNSPLHF. The CDR3, as DNA: TGTGCCAGTTCCTTCTCCTCCTATAATTCACCCCTCCACTTT.

The chain recombines TRBV9 with TRBJ1-6, with D possibly being TRBD1 (6 bases). CDR3 length: 14 residues. V was cut by 3 bases and J by 7 bases, with 11 bases left in between. The germline V gene encodes CDR1 SGDLS and CDR2 YYNGEE. CDR3 nucleotide sequence: TGTGCCAGCAGCGCTTACAGGGAAAATTCACCCCTCCACTTT. Its translation: CASSAYRENSPLHF. Variable domain in full (rest from reference TRBV9 and TRBJ1-6): DSGVTQTPKHLITATGQRVTLRCSPRSGDLSVYWYQQSLDQGLQFLIQYYNGEERAKGNILERFSAQQFPDLHSELNLSSLELGDSALYFCASSAYRENSPLHFGNGTRLTVT.

The chain is built from TRBV10-3 and TRBJ2-7; 13 bases match TRBD2. The V segment lost 2 bases and the J segment 2 bases; nucleotides outside the gene matches: 6. The CDR3 runs 17 residues. Germline CDR1 is ENHRY and CDR2 is SYGVKD. The CDR3 DNA reads TGTGCCATCAGTGAGGGGACTAGCGGGATTCGACCCTACGAGCAGTACTTC. Translated, it gives CAISEGTSGIRPYEQYF.

The V call is TRBV3-1 (or the pseudogene TRBV3-2), the J call TRBJ2-1; D may be TRBD2 (7 bases). Germline V CDR1 and CDR2: LGHDT, YNNKEL (reference sequence). V lost 2 bases to trimming and J lost 7 bases, with 24 bases between them. This CDR3 spans 18 amino acids. The CDR3 loop reads CASSQWGGRSRVGNEQFF. In nucleotides, the CDR3 is TGTGCCAGCAGCCAATGGGGGGGCCGCAGCCGGGTGGGGAATGAGCAGTTCTTC.